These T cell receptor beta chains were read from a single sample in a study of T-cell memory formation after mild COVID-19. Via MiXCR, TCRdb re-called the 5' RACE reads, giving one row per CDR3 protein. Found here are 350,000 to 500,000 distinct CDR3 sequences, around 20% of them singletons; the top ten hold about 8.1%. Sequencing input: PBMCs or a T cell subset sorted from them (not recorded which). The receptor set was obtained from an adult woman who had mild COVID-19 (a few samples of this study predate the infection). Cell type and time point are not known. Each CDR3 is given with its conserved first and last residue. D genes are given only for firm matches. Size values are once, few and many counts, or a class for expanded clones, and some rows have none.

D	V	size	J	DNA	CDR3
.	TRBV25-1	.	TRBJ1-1	TGTGCCAGCAGTGAACAGGACCGGAACACTGAAGCTTTCTTT	CASSEQDRNTEAFF
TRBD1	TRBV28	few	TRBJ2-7	TGTGCCAGCATCTCTCCCGGGACAGGGGTTGGAGAGCAGTACTTC	CASISPGTGVGEQYF
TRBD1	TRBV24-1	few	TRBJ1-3	TGTGCCACCAGTGCGGGACAGGGAAACACCATATATTTT	CATSAGQGNTIYF
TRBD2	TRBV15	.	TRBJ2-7	TGTGCCACCAGCAAGAGGGGAGGGCTCCCCTACGAGCAGTACTTC	CATSKRGGLPYEQYF
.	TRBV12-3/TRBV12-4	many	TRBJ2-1	TGCGCCAGCAGCCCCACCGGGAATGAGCAGTTCTTC	CASSPTGNEQFF
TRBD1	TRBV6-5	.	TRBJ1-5	TGTGCCAGCAGCCTGACAGGGGGCGTCGGGAGCAATCAGCCCCAGCATTTT	CASSLTGGVGSNQPQHF
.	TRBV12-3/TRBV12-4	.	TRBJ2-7	TGTGCCAGCAGTCGGGACCTCTCCTACGAGCAGTACTTC	CASSRDLSYEQYF
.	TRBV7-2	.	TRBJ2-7	TGTGCCAGCAGCTTAGTAAGCGGGGACAACTCCTACGAGCAGTACTTC	CASSLVSGDNSYEQYF
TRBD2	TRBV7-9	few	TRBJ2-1	TGTGCCAGCAGCTCCCGGGGACTACACCGTACCTACAATGAGCAGTTCTTC	CASSSRGLHRTYNEQFF
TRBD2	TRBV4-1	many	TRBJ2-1	TGCGCCAGCAGCAGAGATGGACTAGCGGACTACAATGAGCAGTTCTTC	CASSRDGLADYNEQFF
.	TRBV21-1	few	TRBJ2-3	TGTGCCAGCAGCAAAGGGGCCCTAGCGGGGGCCCATGCCGACACAGATACGCAGTATTTT	CASSKGALAGAHADTDTQYF
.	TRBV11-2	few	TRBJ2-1	TGTGCCAGCAGCTTTCCCAAGGGGGGCGCTTCCTACAATGAGCAGTTCTTC	CASSFPKGGASYNEQFF
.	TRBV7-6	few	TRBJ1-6	TGTGCCAGCAGCGTCGGACATTATAATTCACCCCTCCACTTT	CASSVGHYNSPLHF
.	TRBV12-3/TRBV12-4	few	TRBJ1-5	TGTGCCAGCAGTCTCGACGGATATAGCAATCAGCCCCAGCATTTT	CASSLDGYSNQPQHF
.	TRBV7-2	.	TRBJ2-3	TGTGCCAGCAGCTTAGCGAGCGCAGATACGCAGTATTTT	CASSLASADTQYF
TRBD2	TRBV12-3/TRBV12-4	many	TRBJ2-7	TGTGCCAGCAGTGCGGTCGGACTAGCGGCCGGGCAGTACTTC	CASSAVGLAAGQYF
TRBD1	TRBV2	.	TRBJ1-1	TGTGCCAGCCTACAGGGGGTAGCTTTCTTT	CASLQGVAFF
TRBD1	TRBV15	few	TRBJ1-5	TGTGCCACCAGCAGAGCCGGACAGGGAGGTAGCAATCAGCCCCAGCATTTT	CATSRAGQGGSNQPQHF
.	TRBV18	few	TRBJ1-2	TGTGCCAGCTCACCACCAGGCAGGGGATCATATGGCTACACCTTC	CASSPPGRGSYGYTF
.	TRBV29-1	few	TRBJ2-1	TGCAGCGTCCCGAAGGGTAAACAGGGCTACAATGAGCAGTTCTTC	CSVPKGKQGYNEQFF
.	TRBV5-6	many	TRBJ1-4	TGTGCCAGCAGCTTGGGACCGGGGGCGACTAATGAAAAACTGTTTTTT	CASSLGPGATNEKLFF
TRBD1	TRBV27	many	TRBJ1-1	TGTGCCAGCAGTTCTCTGCCGGGACAGGGGGAGGGCACTGAAGCTTTCTTT	CASSSLPGQGEGTEAFF
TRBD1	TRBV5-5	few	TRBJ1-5	TGTGCCAGCAGCTTGGAGACAGGGCAACTGGGTCAGCCCCAGCATTTT	CASSLETGQLGQPQHF
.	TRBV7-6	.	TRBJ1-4	TGTGCCAGCAGCCCAGACGGGGCCCTACGGGAAAAACTGTTTTTT	CASSPDGALREKLFF
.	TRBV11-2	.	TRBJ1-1	TGTGCCAGCAGCCCGATATTGTTGGGCACTGAAGCTTTCTTT	CASSPILLGTEAFF
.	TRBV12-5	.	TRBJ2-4	TGTGCTAGTGGTTTGGTAGTCGGCACCGGCGACATTCAGTACTTC	CASGLVVGTGDIQYF
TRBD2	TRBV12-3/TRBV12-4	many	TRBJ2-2	TGTGCCAGCAGTTTACGGCTAGCGGGGACCGGGGAGCTGTTTTTT	CASSLRLAGTGELFF
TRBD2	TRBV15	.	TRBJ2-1	TGTGCCACCAGCAGAGGGGGCGGGAGTGGGAATGAGCAGTTCTTC	CATSRGGGSGNEQFF
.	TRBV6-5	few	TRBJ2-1	TGTGCCAGCAGTTTGCGGGGCGGGCAGCAGTTCTTC	CASSLRGGQQFF
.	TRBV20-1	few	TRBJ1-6	TGCAGTGCGGGCGGCCGGGGGAATTATAATTCACCCCTCCACTTT	CSAGGRGNYNSPLHF
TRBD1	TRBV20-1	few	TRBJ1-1	TGCAGTGCTCCTCGGACAGGGGGGAACACTGAAGCTTTCTTT	CSAPRTGGNTEAFF
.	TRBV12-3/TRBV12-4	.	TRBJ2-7	TGTGCCAGCAGTTTCGACGGGGAGCAGTACTTC	CASSFDGEQYF